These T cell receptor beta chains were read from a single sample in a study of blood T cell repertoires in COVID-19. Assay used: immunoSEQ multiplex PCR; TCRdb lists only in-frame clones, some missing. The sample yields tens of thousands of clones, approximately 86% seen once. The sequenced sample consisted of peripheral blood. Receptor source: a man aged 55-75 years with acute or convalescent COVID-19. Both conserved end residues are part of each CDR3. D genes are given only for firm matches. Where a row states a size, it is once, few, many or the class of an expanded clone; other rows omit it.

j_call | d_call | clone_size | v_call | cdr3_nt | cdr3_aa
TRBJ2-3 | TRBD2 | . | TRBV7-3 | TGTGCCAGCAGCCGAGCGGGAGGGAGCACAGATACGCAGTATTTT | CASSRAGGSTDTQYF
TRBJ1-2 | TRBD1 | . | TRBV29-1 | TGCAGCGTTGAACCCGGACAGGGGCGCTATGGCTACACCTTC | CSVEPGQGRYGYTF
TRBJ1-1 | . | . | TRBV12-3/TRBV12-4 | TGTGCCAGCCTCGGGACAAAGAACACTGAAGCTTTCTTT | CASLGTKNTEAFF
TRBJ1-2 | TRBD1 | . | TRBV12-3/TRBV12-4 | TGTGCCAGCAGTCTAAGACAGGGGTCTGGCTACACCTTC | CASSLRQGSGYTF
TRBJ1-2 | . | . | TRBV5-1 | TGCGCCAGCAGCCCTCAGGCTTCCCCAATCGATGGCTACACCTTC | CASSPQASPIDGYTF
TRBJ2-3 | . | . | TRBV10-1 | TGCGCCAGCAGTGAGAAGAGACTAGGGGTGACTACGCAGTATTTT | CASSEKRLGVTTQYF
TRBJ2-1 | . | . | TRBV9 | TGTGCCAGCAGCGTAGACCCCAGGGGCCTTAACAATGAGCAGTTCTTC | CASSVDPRGLNNEQFF
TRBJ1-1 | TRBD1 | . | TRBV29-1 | TGCAGCGACCCAGACAGGGCGAACACTGAAGCTTTCTTT | CSDPDRANTEAFF
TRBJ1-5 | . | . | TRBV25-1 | TGTGCCAGCAGTATGTATAATCAGCCCCAGCATTTT | CASSMYNQPQHF
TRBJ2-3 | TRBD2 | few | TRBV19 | TGTGCCAGTAGTATTGGGGCGGGGGCAGATACGCAGTATTTT | CASSIGAGADTQYF
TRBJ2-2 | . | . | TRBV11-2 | TGTGCCAGCAGCTTAGTGGGGGGATCGAGCGGGGAGCTGTTTTTT | CASSLVGGSSGELFF
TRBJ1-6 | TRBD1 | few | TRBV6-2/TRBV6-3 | TGTGCCAGCAGTTACGAAGAGGGACAGGGGGTTGATTCACCCCTCCACTTT | CASSYEEGQGVDSPLHF
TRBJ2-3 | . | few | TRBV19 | TGTGCCAGTAGCCCGCAACGACGGGGGAGCACAGATACGCAGTATTTT | CASSPQRRGSTDTQYF
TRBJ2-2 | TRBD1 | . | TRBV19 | TGTGCCAGTAGCGGGACAGCGAACACCGGGGAGCTGTTTTTT | CASSGTANTGELFF
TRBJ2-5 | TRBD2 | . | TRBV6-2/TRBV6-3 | TGTGCCAGCAGTTACTCGACTAGCGGAGCGGCCCAGTACTTC | CASSYSTSGAAQYF
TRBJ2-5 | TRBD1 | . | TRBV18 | TGTGCCAGCTCAAGGGACAGGGGGCTGGAGACCCAGTACTTC | CASSRDRGLETQYF
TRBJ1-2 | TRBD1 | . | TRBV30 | TGTGCCTGGAGTACTCAGAGGACAGGGGGCGATGGCTACACCTTC | CAWSTQRTGGDGYTF
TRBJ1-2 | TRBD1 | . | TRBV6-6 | TGTGCCAGCAGTTACGGGGGACAGCTCAATGGCTACACCTTC | CASSYGGQLNGYTF
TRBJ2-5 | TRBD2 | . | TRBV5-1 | TGCGCCAGCAGCTTGATGAGACTAGCGGGGGAAGAGACCCAGTACTTC | CASSLMRLAGEETQYF
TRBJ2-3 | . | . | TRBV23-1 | TGCGCCAGCAGTTCAGGTGGCGGGCCCGTATCTAGCACAGATACGCAGTATTTT | CASSSGGGPVSSTDTQYF
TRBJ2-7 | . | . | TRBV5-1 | TGCGCCAGCAGCTTGGCAGGGGCGGTAGTTTACGAGCAGTACTTC | CASSLAGAVVYEQYF
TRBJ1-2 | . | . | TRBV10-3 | TGTGCCATCAGTGGATTACAGGCGAGCTATGGCTACACCTTC | CAISGLQASYGYTF
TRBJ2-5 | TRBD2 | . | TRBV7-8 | TGTGCCAGCAGCCTCGGAGGTAGCGGGGGGCTAAGTCAAGAGACCCAGTACTTC | CASSLGGSGGLSQETQYF
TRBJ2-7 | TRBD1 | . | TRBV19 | TGTGCCAGTAGTACAAGACAGGGCGAGCAGTACTTC | CASSTRQGEQYF
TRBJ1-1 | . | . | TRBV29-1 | TGCAGCGTCGCCGGGGAGAGGAACACTGAAGCTTTCTTT | CSVAGERNTEAFF
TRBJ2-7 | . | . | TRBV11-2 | TGTGCCAGCAGCTTAGATCCCCCCGGAAGGGCAGGGTTGGGCGAGCAGTACTTC | CASSLDPPGRAGLGEQYF
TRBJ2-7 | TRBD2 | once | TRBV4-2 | TGTGCCAGCAGCCAAGGTCCGGGACTAGCGGGGTCCGAGCAGTACTTC | CASSQGPGLAGSEQYF
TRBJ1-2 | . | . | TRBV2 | TGTGCCAGCAGTGAACTAGGGAGCTATGGCTACACCTTC | CASSELGSYGYTF
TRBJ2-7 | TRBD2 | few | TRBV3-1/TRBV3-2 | TGTGCCAGCAGCCAAGACAGGCTAGCGGGGGACGAGCAGTACTTC | CASSQDRLAGDEQYF
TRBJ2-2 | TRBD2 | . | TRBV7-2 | TGTGCCAGCAGGGGCGGACTAGTCAGTGGATCCGGGGAGCTGTTTTTT | CASRGGLVSGSGELFF
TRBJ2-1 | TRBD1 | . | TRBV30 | TGTGCCTGGAGCCAGAACAGGGGTAGTGAGCAGTTCTTC | CAWSQNRGSEQFF
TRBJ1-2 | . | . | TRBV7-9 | TGTGCCAGCAGCTTAGAGGCCCAGGGTTCCTATGGCTACACCTTC | CASSLEAQGSYGYTF
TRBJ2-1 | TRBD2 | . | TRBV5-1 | TGCGCCAGCAGCTTGACTGGACTAGCGGGACATGAGCAGTTCTTC | CASSLTGLAGHEQFF
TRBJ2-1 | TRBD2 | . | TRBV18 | TGTGCCAGCTCACCAAAAGGGACTAGCTCCTACAATGAGCAGTTCTTC | CASSPKGTSSYNEQFF
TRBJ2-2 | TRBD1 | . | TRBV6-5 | TGTGCCGGCGACAGGGGAAACACCGGGGAGCTGTTTTTT | CAGDRGNTGELFF
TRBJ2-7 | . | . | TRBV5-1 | TGCGCCAGCAGCTCCGACAGGCCTTCCTACGAGCAGTACTTC | CASSSDRPSYEQYF
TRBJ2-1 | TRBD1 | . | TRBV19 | TGTGCCAGTAGGAGACAGGGTAACTACAATGAGCAGTTCTTC | CASRRQGNYNEQFF
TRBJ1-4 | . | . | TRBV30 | TGTGCCTGGAAGGGAGATTGGGAAAAACTGTTTTTT | CAWKGDWEKLFF
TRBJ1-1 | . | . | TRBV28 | TGTGCCAGCAGCATTATCAAGGGGGGGATAAAAGGGAACACTGAAGCTTTCTTT | CASSIIKGGIKGNTEAFF
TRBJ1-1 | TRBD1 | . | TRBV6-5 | TGTGCCAGCAGTTACCCAGGGGGAGGCACTGAAGCTTTCTTT | CASSYPGGGTEAFF
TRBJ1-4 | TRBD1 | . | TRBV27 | TGTGCCAGCAGGCAACAGGGGGCAACTAATGAAAAACTGTTTTTT | CASRQQGATNEKLFF